This entry is about one T cell receptor (beta chain). Only one count was recorded for this clone. Its antigen specificity is not known. No clone much larger than this one lies a single base away; base qualities are absent. For CDR1 and CDR2, the germline V gene lists MNHNS and SASEGT. V ends up 4 bases short and J 0 bases short, with an unmatched junction base count of 5. The CDR3, cysteine through phenylalanine, is 16 amino acids long. The retained sequence is limited to the CDR3, 48 bases, with the frame set at the first base. Collaborating institutions collected whole blood in K2EDTA tubes following their own protocols. Collaborator samples were shipped for TCRbeta analysis as frozen whole blood, isolated PBMCs, or DNA extracted from either sample type. The data originate from a study of blood T cell repertoires in COVID-19 (dated by TCRdb to 2018 to 2020). About the investigation overall: The collaborator samples originated in the United States, Italy and Spain and spanned the acute and convalescent phases of COVID-19. Deeply sampled blood TCRbeta repertoires from subjects exposed to, actively infected with, or recovered from COVID-19 were included in the dataset. Nearly every sample came with metadata listing a de-identified subject ID, COVID-19 status, age in years and sex. Samples came from the ongoing ImmuneRACE study (first 160 participants) plus 1,254 subjects from 6 global collaborators. The repertoires were released in a freely available public database intended as a resource for research on the immune response to SARS-CoV-2. Where HLA class I and class II types were available, the types were taken from metadata supplied by the sample provider, not from assay-based typing. The material from the prospective study consisted of cDNA or gDNA derived from T cells, B-cell-depleted T cells, or PBMCs.

Results and caveats for the whole study, not just this receptor: How much clinical and demographic metadata was included differed by source and by participant, and the metadata was provided uncurated.

TCRbeta CDR3 regions were amplified from genomic DNA by means of the immunoSEQ Assay, a bias-controlled multiplex PCR. The authors processed their data as follows. Nucleated cell counts per sample were estimated from amplification of reference gene primers within the assay. To quantify the absolute abundance of each unique TCRbeta CDR3 rearrangement, sequence reads were collapsed and filtered. For each sample, productive Simpson clonality was calculated as the square root of Simpson's diversity index over productive rearrangements. The table was pulled from immuneACCESS by TCRdb, which kept in-frame rearrangements only. Such tables lose some clones; where checked, under half of the loss comes from unresolved V genes, and the rest has no known cause. V and J calls and clone size come straight from that table; D and trimming were deduced from the DNA. This sample comprises 120,000 to 150,000 clones, roughly 81% of them detected only once. Roughly 2.7% of the sample comes from the top ten.

The receptor was isolated from a human donor with acute or convalescent COVID-19. The donor label of this sample is uncertain. The rearrangement combines TRBV6-1 with TRBJ2-3, and 9 junction bases match TRBD2. The sample comprised peripheral blood. The DNA reads as follows: TGTGCCAGCAGTGTTTTCCTAGCGGGGAGCACAGATACGCAGTATTTT. The encoded protein is CASSVFLAGSTDTQYF.